This entry features one T cell receptor (beta chain) sequence. Its antigen remains unknown. The authors made the TRB cDNA libraries by 5' RACE using UMI labels. TCRdb reprocessed the 5' RACE reads, keeping one entry per CDR3 protein, no DNA. The repertoire table contains about 50,000 distinct CDR3 sequences. This CDR3 comprises 17 residues. CDR1 is MNHNY and CDR2 is SVGAGI in the germline V gene (reference sequence). These data are taken from a study of CXCR3-negative and CXCR3-positive naive CD8 T cells. In the study overall: Each library held about 1.5 +/- 0.3 million TRB reads, around 140 million in total.

General study results and limits: Cryopreservation partially lowered CXCR3 expression, so most assays used fresh PBMCs. Diversity ran similarly high across both naive subsets but far lower in memory CD8+ cells. When CXCR3-positive naive cells were set against CXCR3-negative naive cells, the former had more hydrophobic TRB CDR3s. TRBV-TRBJ usage was similar across naive CXCR3 subsets but distinct in memory cells.

This receptor was identified in a human donor in good health. Some clones in this sample may be carry-over from other donors' samples. The chain employs TRBV6-6 and TRBJ2-2; TCRdb proposes TRBD1, but this gene call is untestable without DNA. The sequenced material came from naive CXCR3+ CD8+ T cells from blood. Sample subset: CD45RO-CCR7+CD27+CD95- naive CD8+ T cells expressing CXCR3 (TNR3+). The CDR3 loop is CASSADTGGTNTGELFF.